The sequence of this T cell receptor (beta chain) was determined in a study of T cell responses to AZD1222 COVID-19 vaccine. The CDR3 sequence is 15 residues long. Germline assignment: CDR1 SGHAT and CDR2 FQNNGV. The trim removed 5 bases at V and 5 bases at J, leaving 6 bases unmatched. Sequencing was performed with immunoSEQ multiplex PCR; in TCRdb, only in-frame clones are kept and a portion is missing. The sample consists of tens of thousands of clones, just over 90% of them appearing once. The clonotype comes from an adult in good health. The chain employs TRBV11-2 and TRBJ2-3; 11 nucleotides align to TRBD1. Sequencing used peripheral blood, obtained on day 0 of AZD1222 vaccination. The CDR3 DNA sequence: TGTGCCAGCAGCCCCCGGACAGGGGGCATAGATACGCAGTATTTT. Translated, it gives CASSPRTGGIDTQYF.